The 22 T cell receptor beta chains below were found in one sample sequenced in a study of cytomegalovirus exposure and HLA in healthy donors. Researchers ran the PCR with 60 Vbeta and 13 Jbeta primers. The repertoire was sequenced with immunoSEQ multiplex PCR; TCRdb's copy has only in-frame clones and lacks some. This table holds under 200,000 clones, 80% found once. Source material: PBMCs. Receptors were obtained from a woman aged 45-60 years in good health and CMV-seropositive.

CDR3 DNA: TGTGCCAGCAGCCACCCACAGGGGGCGCTTCGGGGCTACACCTTC. It encodes CASSHPQGALRGYTF. The chain has TRBV7-9 and TRBJ1-2, with 9 positions matching TRBD1. V dropped 5 bases and J dropped 8; count of bases not matched to a gene: 12. Germline assignment: CDR1 SEHNR and CDR2 FQNEAQ (reference sequence). The CDR3 extends over 15 amino acids.

This rearrangement joins TRBV6-5 to TRBJ2-7; TRBD2 matches 7 bases. The CDR3 is 15 amino acids. The junction had 8 bases not matched to a gene; V was cut back by 2 bases and J by 4 bases. Germline V gene lookup returns CDR1 MNHEY and CDR2 SVGAGI. In DNA form, the CDR3 reads TGTGCCAGCAGTTACAGGCGGAGGGGACTATACGAGCAGTACTTC. Protein product: CASSYRRRGLYEQYF.

The genes are TRBV5-1 and TRBJ2-1; 13 nucleotides agree with TRBD2. Losses at the gene ends were 4 bases for V and 10 bases for J; bases not matched to a gene: 11. Germline-derived CDR1 and CDR2 are SGHRS and YFSETQ. The CDR3 contains 16 residues. The CDR3 reads CASSAGGLAGVGEQFF. The CDR3 coding sequence is TGCGCCAGCAGCGCGGGCGGACTAGCGGGGGTAGGGGAGCAGTTCTTC.

V and J are TRBV18 and TRBJ1-1; maybe TRBD1 (5 bases). Germline-derived CDR1 and CDR2 are KGHSH and LQKENI. The length of the CDR3 is 14 residues. Trimming took 3 bases from V and 4 from J, leaving 12 bases between them. In DNA, the CDR3 is TGTGCCAGCTCACCTCTCGGGGGAAGCACTGAAGCTTTCTTT. Translation gives CASSPLGGSTEAFF.

This clone was found a few times. The J gene is TRBJ2-2, the V gene TRBV2; weak D call: TRBD2 (5 bases). V shed 6 bases and J shed 3 bases, with 17 bases lying between them. Germline CDR1 SNHLY, CDR2 FYNNEI. The CDR3 is 16 residues long. The CDR3: CASSPRRSLDTGELFF. Written as DNA, the CDR3 is TGTGCCAGCAGCCCCCGGAGGAGCTTGGACACCGGGGAGCTGTTTTTT.

The chain couples TRBV11-3 to TRBJ2-1, with 8 bases matching TRBD2. Losses at the gene ends were 3 bases for V and 2 bases for J; bases not matched to a gene: 3. The CDR3 is 15 amino acids. The germline V gene encodes CDR1 SGHNT and CDR2 YENEEA. The CDR3 sequence is CASSFDSGTYNEQFF. DNA for the CDR3: TGTGCCAGCAGCTTCGATAGCGGGACCTACAATGAGCAGTTCTTC.

J is TRBJ2-3 and V is TRBV27; TRBD2 is a possible D gene (5 bases). V lost 6 bases and J lost 3, with 10 bases in between. The CDR3 is 13 residues long. Looked up from germline, CDR1 is MNHEY and CDR2 is SMNVEV (reference sequence). The CDR3 DNA reads TGTGCCAGCAGCCCGCGGAGGACAGATACGCAGTATTTT. Protein product: CASSPRRTDTQYF.

V is TRBV5-4 and J is TRBJ2-7; TRBD2 aligns across 10 bases. The germline V gene has CDR1 SGHNT and CDR2 YYREEE (reference sequence). V was clipped by 0 bases and J by 4 bases; unmatched bases: 7. This CDR3 has 16 amino acids. As DNA, the CDR3 is TGTGCCAGCAGCTTGGACCTAGCGGGAGCACCATACGAGCAGTACTTC. This translates into CASSLDLAGAPYEQYF.

This clone was seen a few times. The chain has TRBV7-2 and TRBJ1-2; 9 bases are shared with TRBD1. Germline CDR1 SGHTA, CDR2 FQGNSA. This CDR3 has 16 amino acids. The trim removed 4 bases at V and 2 bases at J, leaving 8 bases unmatched. The CDR3 spells CASSSGTGRGNYGYTF. The CDR3 DNA reads TGTGCCAGCAGCTCCGGGACAGGGAGGGGAAACTATGGCTACACCTTC.

This clone was counted only a few times. CDR3 sequence reads: CASSPDRAPYNEQFF. The CDR3 DNA is TGCGCCAGCAGCCCTGACAGGGCACCTTACAATGAGCAGTTCTTC. The V call is TRBV4-3, the J call TRBJ2-1; 7 nucleotides align to TRBD1. The CDR3 consists of 15 residues. V gave up 4 bases and J gave up 4 bases; unmatched junction bases: 7. Germline-derived CDR1 and CDR2 are LGHNA and YSLEER.

The chain links TRBV4-2 to TRBJ2-7, with 11 nucleotides matching TRBD2. The trim removed 4 bases at V and 4 bases at J, leaving 15 bases unmatched. Germline V gene data show CDR1 as LGHNA and CDR2 as YNFKEQ. The CDR3 runs to 18 residues. The CDR3 DNA sequence: TGTGCCAGCAGCCCAGACGATACCTCTAGCGGGGGGACTTACGAGCAGTACTTC. Protein product: CASSPDDTSSGGTYEQYF.

The CDR3 reads CASSSTSGGFYTQYF. In DNA, the CDR3 is TGTGCCAGCAGCTCGACTAGCGGGGGGTTTTATACGCAGTATTTT. This chain joins TRBV7-9 and TRBJ2-3; 13 bases are shared with TRBD2. The CDR3 spans 15 residues. The junction had 5 bases not matched to a gene; V was cut back by 4 bases and J by 7 bases. The germline gives CDR1 SEHNR, CDR2 FQNEAQ (reference sequence).

This clone was recorded only once. The chain combines TRBV6-5 with TRBJ1-1; 10 positions match TRBD1. V was pared by 6 bases and J by 4 bases, with 8 bases of the junction left unmatched. Germline lookup yields CDR1 MNHEY and CDR2 SVGAGI. The CDR3 has 15 amino acids. CDR3 coding DNA: TGTGCCAGCAGGGGGGACAGGGGTGGAGGCACTGAAGCTTTCTTT. This gives the protein CASRGDRGGGTEAFF.

The V call is TRBV25-1, the J call TRBJ1-1; D is perhaps TRBD1 (5 bases). The CDR3 has 15 amino acids. V dropped 7 bases and J dropped 0 bases, with 15 bases sitting between them. Germline V gene sequence: CDR1 MGHDK, CDR2 SYGVNS. The CDR3 sequence: CASTPYGGMNTEAFF. The CDR3 DNA reads TGTGCCAGCACCCCATACGGGGGAATGAACACTGAAGCTTTCTTT.

The gene calls are TRBV7-8 and TRBJ2-3; D perhaps matches TRBD2 (6 bases). The CDR3 spans 15 residues. Looked up from germline, CDR1 is SGHVS and CDR2 is FQNEAQ. V was clipped by 5 bases and J by 0 bases, with 12 bases between them. The CDR3 spells CASSETSSSTDTQYF. The CDR3 bases are TGTGCCAGCAGCGAGACTAGTTCTAGCACAGATACGCAGTATTTT.

V and J are TRBV2 and TRBJ1-2; tentative D call: TRBD1 (5 bases). CDR1 and CDR2 from the germline V gene are SNHLY and FYNNEI. The CDR3 length is 17 residues. V lost 7 bases to trimming and J lost 1 base, with 22 bases between them. The CDR3: CASTRWGGQGGNYGYTF. In DNA, the CDR3 is TGTGCCAGCACCCGGTGGGGTGGGCAGGGAGGTAACTATGGCTACACCTTC.

V is TRBV5-1 and J is TRBJ2-6; D gene uncertain. The CDR3 contains 16 residues. V was trimmed by 1 base and J by 0 bases, leaving 8 bases between them. CDR1 and CDR2 from the germline V gene are SGHRS and YFSETQ. The DNA for the CDR3 is TGCGCCAGCAGCTTGCGTCAGGTCTCTGGGGCCAACGTCCTGACTTTC. Residues: CASSLRQVSGANVLTF.

V gene TRBV15 combines with J gene TRBJ1-3, with 8 bases aligning to TRBD1. V shed 5 bases, J shed 4 bases, and the junction held 7 bases outside the gene matches. This CDR3 has 15 amino acids. Germline loops: CDR1 LNHNV, CDR2 YYDKDF (reference sequence). This CDR3 reads CATSDRGARGNTIYF. In nucleotides, the CDR3 is TGTGCCACCAGCGACAGGGGCGCAAGGGGAAACACCATATATTTT.

The table lists this clone with a few counts. The chain has TRBV7-2 and TRBJ2-1; weak D call: TRBD1 (6 bases). V gave up 1 base and J gave up 7 bases, with 8 bases separating them. In germline, CDR1 is SGHTA, CDR2 FQGNSA. This CDR3 contains 13 residues. The CDR3 reads CASSLVTGNEQFF. CDR3 bases: TGTGCCAGCAGCTTAGTGACAGGAAATGAGCAGTTCTTC.

There are many counts of this clone. This chain joins TRBV6-6 and TRBJ2-5; 11 bases map to TRBD2. Germline V gene lookup returns CDR1 MNHNY and CDR2 SVGAGI (reference sequence). V lost 5 bases, J lost 4 bases, and 3 bases stayed unmatched. This CDR3 has 14 residues. CDR3 nucleotides: TGTGCCAGCAGTACCGGGACTAGCGGAGAGACCCAGTACTTC. It is translated as CASSTGTSGETQYF.

This clone was seen once. The CDR3 region has the DNA TGCGCCAGCAGCCAATCTGGGACTGCCCTGTATGAGCAGTTCTTC. It encodes CASSQSGTALYEQFF. This rearrangement joins TRBV4-3 to TRBJ2-1; TRBD2 is a possible D gene (6 bases). Germline V gene sequence: CDR1 LGHNA, CDR2 YSLEER. This CDR3 region has 15 residues. V shed 2 bases and J shed 8 bases, with 16 bases lying between them.

The genes are TRBV7-9 and TRBJ2-3, with TRBD2 matching over 10 bases. CDR3 size: 19 residues. J lost 0 bases, V lost 5 bases, and 14 bases had no gene match. Germline V gives CDR1 SEHNR, CDR2 FQNEAQ (reference sequence). The CDR3: CASSTTSGIAPPSTDTQYF. The CDR3 DNA reads TGTGCCAGCAGCACAACTAGCGGGATAGCCCCACCGAGCACAGATACGCAGTATTTT.